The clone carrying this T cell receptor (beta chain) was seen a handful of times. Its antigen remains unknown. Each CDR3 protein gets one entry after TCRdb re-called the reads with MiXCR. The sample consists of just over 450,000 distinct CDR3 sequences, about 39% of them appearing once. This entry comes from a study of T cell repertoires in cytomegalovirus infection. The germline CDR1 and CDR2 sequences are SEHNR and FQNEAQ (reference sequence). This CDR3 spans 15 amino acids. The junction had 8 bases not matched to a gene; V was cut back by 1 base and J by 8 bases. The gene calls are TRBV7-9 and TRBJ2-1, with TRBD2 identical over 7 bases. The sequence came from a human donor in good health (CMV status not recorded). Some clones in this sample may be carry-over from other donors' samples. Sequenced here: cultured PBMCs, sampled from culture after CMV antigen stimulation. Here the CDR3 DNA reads TGTGCCAGCAGCTTAGGCTACGGACTAGGCGATGAGCAGTTCTTC. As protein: CASSLGYGLGDEQFF.